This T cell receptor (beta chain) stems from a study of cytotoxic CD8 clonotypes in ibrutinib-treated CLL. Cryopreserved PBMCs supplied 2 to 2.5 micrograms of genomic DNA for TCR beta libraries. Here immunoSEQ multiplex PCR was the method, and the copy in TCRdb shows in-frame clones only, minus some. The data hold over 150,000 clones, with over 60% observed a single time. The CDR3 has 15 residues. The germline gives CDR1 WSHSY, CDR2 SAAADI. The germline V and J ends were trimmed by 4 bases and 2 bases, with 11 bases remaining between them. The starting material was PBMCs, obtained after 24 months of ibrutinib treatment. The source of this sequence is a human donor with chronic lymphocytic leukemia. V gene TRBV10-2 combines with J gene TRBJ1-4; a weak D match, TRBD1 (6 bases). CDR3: CASSGVGATNEKLFF. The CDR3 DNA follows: TGCGCCAGCAGTGGGGTGGGGGCCACTAATGAAAAACTGTTTTTT.